This is a list of T cell receptor beta chains from one sample in a study of neurological immune-mediated disorders. MiXCR, applied by TCRdb to the 5' RACE reads, yields one record per CDR3 protein. The table has 75,000 to 80,000 distinct CDR3 sequences, just over 5% seen once. The source material was PBMCs. All receptors derive from a woman aged 30 to 39 with multiple sclerosis. Both conserved end residues are part of each CDR3. For some rows the clone size is stated as once, few or many, or as a class when expanded; others skip it.

size,V,CDR3
few,TRBV20-1,CSARPTSGSIDEQFF
many,TRBV3-1,CASSQDGGAETQYF
many,TRBV11-1,CASSLVSGNTEAFF
many,TRBV20-1,CSARELAGGRNTQYF
many,TRBV3-1,CASSPLRGGTEAFF
many,TRBV25-1,CASSHMVGYNEQFF
few,TRBV20-1,CSASGSPSGYNSPLHF
many,TRBV24-1,CATTPGTGLVGELFF
.,TRBV18,CASSHPGETQYF
few,TRBV5-1,CASSSSGGELFF
many,TRBV5-1,CASSPADRGLTEAFF
many,TRBV5-1,CASSLSTGAGSPLHF
many,TRBV29-1,CSVVGINYNEQFF
many,TRBV5-1,CASSYDGNNYGYTF
many,TRBV30,CAFRGSTDTQYF